This T cell receptor (beta chain) was profiled in a study of shared clonotypes between healthy human individuals. Background on the study: The donor pool was made up of two women and a few men aged 18 to 49. Broader study findings: What limited the represented genetic and exposure-history diversity was the small number of donors.

With respect to this clone: Its antigen is unknown. A far larger clone is only one base removed, so a read error is likely.

The study drew its donors from healthy HIV-negative adults without recent acute infections or vaccinations. In the authors' methods: Junction-only sequences without quality scores were provided by ImmunoSEQ, so filtering was different. The repertoire was sequenced with immunoSEQ multiplex PCR; TCRdb's copy has only in-frame clones and lacks some. The V and J calls and clone size are taken from that table; D and trimming were inferred from the DNA. The repertoire includes approximately 470,000 clones, around 73% of them detected once, and more than 10% sits in the top ten. CDR1 and CDR2 from the germline V gene are SGHKS and YYEKEE (reference sequence). V was clipped by 2 bases and J by 1 base, with 6 bases between them. The CDR3 runs to 13 residues.

This receptor was obtained from a woman aged 40 to 49 in good health. Some clones in this sample may be carry-over from other donors' samples. The sample taken for sequencing was PBMCs. V gene TRBV5-5 combines with J gene TRBJ1-1; unclear D gene. CDR3 coding DNA: TGTGCCAGCAGCTTTTGGTGGAACACTGAAGCTTTCTTT. Translation gives CASSFWWNTEAFF.